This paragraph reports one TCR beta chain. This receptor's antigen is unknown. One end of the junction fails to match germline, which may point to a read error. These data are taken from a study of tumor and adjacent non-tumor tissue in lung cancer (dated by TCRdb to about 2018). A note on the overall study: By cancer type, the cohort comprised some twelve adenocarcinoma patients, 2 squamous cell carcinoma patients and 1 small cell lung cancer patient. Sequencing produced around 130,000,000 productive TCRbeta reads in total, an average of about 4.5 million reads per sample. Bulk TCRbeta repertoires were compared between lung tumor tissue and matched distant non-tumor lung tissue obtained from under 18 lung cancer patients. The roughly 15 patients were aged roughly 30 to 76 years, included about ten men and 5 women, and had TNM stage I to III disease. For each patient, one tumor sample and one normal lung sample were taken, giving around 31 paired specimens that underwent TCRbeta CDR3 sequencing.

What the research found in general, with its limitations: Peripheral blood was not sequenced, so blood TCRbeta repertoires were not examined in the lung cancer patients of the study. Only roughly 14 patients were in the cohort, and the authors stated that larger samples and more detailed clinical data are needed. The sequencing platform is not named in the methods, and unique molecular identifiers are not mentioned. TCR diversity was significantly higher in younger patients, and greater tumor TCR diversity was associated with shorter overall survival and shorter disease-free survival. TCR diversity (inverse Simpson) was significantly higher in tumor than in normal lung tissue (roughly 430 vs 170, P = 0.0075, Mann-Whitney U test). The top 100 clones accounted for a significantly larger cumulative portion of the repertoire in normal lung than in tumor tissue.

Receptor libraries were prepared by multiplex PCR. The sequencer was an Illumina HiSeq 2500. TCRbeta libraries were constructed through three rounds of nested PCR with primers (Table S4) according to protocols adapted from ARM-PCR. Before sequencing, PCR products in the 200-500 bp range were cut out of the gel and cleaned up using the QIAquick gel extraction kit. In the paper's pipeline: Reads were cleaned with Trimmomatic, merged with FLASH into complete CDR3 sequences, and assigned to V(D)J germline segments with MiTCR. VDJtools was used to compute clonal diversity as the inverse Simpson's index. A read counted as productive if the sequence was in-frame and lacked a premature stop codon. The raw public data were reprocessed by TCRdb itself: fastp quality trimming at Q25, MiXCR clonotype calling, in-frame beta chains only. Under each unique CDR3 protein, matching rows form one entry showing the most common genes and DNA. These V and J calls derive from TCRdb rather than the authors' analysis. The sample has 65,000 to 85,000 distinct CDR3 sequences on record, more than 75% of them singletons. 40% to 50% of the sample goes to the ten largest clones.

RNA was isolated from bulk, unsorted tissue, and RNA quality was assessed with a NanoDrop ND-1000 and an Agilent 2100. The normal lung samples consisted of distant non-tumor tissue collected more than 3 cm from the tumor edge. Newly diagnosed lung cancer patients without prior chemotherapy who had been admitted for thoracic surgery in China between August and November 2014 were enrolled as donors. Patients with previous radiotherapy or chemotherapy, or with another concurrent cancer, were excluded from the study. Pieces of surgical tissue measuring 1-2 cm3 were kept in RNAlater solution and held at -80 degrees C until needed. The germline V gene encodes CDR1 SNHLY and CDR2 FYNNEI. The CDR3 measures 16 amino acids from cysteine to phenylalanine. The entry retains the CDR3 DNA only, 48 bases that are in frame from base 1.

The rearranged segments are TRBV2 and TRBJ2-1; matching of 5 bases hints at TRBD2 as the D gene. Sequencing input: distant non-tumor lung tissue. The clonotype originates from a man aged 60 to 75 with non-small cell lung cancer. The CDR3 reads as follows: CASSVMAGAKPNEQFF. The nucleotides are TGTGCTAGCAGTGTAATGGCGGGCGCGAAACCCAATGAGCAGTTCTTC.